This TCR beta chain was captured in a study of blood T cell repertoires in COVID-19. Study information: The origin of the acute and convalescent COVID-19 samples was the United States, Italy and Spain. The cDNA or gDNA used as material had been derived from T cells, B-cell-depleted T cells, or PBMCs.

CDR1 KGHDR and CDR2 SFDVKD come from the germline V gene. This CDR3 contains 16 residues. V lost 6 bases and J 0 bases, leaving 14 bases between the germline ends. Authors' data handling: Using reference gene primer amplification, nucleated cell counts were estimated. The repertoire was sequenced with immunoSEQ multiplex PCR; TCRdb's copy has only in-frame clones and lacks some. Clonal size and the V and J genes are those of that table, whereas D and trimming came from the DNA. Among 45,000 to 70,000 clones listed, over 75% were seen once. The sample comprised peripheral blood. The chain links TRBV24-1 to TRBJ1-5; TRBD1 is a possible D gene (5 bases). This sequence was found in a man aged 55 to 69 with acute or convalescent COVID-19. CDR3 coding DNA: TGTGCCACCAGTTCCAGCGGGGCTTATAGCAATCAGCCCCAGCATTTT. This gives the protein CATSSSGAYSNQPQHF.